Following are 9 T cell receptor beta chains from one sample sequenced in a study of identical twins. TCRdb ran MiXCR on the 5' RACE reads and lists one entry per CDR3 protein. The sample consists of some 250,000 distinct CDR3 sequences, approximately 5.9% of them appearing once. These data are also associated with another study on T cells expressing NK-cell markers.

The sequenced sample was CD8+ T cells sorted from blood. These receptors were obtained from a woman between 18 and 29 years old in good health.

The chain carries TRBV7-6 and TRBJ2-2; TRBD2 is a possible D gene (5 bases). V lost 2 bases and J 4 bases, leaving 17 bases between the germline ends. The V gene's germline CDR1 is SGHVS and CDR2 FNYEAQ. This CDR3 has 17 amino acids. CDR3 sequence reads: CASSLYHGLKLTGELFF. In DNA form, the CDR3 reads TGTGCCAGCAGCTTATATCACGGACTCAAGCTCACCGGGGAGCTGTTTTTT.

The J gene is TRBJ2-1, the V gene TRBV6-2 or TRBV6-3; 8 nucleotides line up with TRBD2. The CDR3 consists of 14 residues. The V and J ends lost 7 bases and 6 bases, in that order; junction bases with no gene match: 8. CDR1 and CDR2 from the germline V gene are MNHEY and SVGEGT. The CDR3 DNA reads TGTGCCAGCACCCTCGGGGGGGAGCGCAATGAGCAGTTCTTC. Translating it yields CASTLGGERNEQFF.

This clonotype showed up just a few times. The chain's CDR3 is CASSQVGADNEKLFF. CDR3 nucleotide sequence: TGCGCCAGCAGCCAAGTTGGGGCAGATAATGAAAAACTGTTTTTT. This chain connects TRBV4-1 to TRBJ1-4, with D maybe TRBD1 (5 bases). The V end was cut by 1 base, the J end by 4 bases, with 10 bases between. Germline assignment: CDR1 MGHRA and CDR2 YSYEKL. The length of the CDR3 is 15 residues.

This clonotype was seen a handful of times. V usage is TRBV9 and J usage is TRBJ1-2; D ambiguous. The CDR3 consists of 13 residues. The germline gives CDR1 SGDLS, CDR2 YYNGEE. Trimming removed 2 bases from V and 5 bases from J, with 10 bases in between. CDR3 nucleotides: TGTGCCAGCAGCGTTGGCGGTAAATATGGCTACACCTTC. Translated: CASSVGGKYGYTF.

This clonotype appeared many times. In DNA form, the CDR3 reads TGTGCCAGCAGCGGCACCGGGACAGGGAAGAGCAATCAGCCCCAGCATTTT. Protein sequence: CASSGTGTGKSNQPQHF. J is TRBJ1-5 and V is TRBV7-9; TRBD1 matches 9 bases. The V and J ends lost 5 bases and 1 base, in that order; junction bases with no gene match: 9. Germline-derived CDR1 and CDR2 are SEHNR and FQNEAQ (reference sequence). This CDR3 region has 17 residues. Filled out from reference TRBV7-9 and TRBJ1-5, the complete variable domain reads DTGVSQNPRHKITKRGQNVTFRCDPISEHNRLYWYRQTLGQGPEFLTYFQNEAQLEKSRLLSDRFSAERPKGSFSTLEIQRTEQGDSAMYLCASSGTGTGKSNQPQHFGDGTRLSIL.

V gene TRBV5-1 combines with J gene TRBJ2-3; D might be TRBD2 (6 bases). Germline CDR1 and CDR2: SGHRS and YFSETQ. The CDR3 length is 12 residues. In nucleotides, the CDR3 is TGCGCTACCGGGGACTGGGGCAGGCGGCAGTATTTT. Its translation: CATGDWGRRQYF.

This clonotype has just a few counts. V gene TRBV5-1 combines with J gene TRBJ1-1, with 7 nucleotides matching TRBD1. This CDR3 is built from 15 residues. Germline V gives CDR1 SGHRS, CDR2 YFSETQ. V shed 3 bases, J shed 1 base, and the junction held 6 bases outside the gene matches. CDR3 DNA sequence: TGCGCCAGCAGCTCGAGACAGGGTCAGAACACTGAAGCTTTCTTT. It encodes CASSSRQGQNTEAFF.

This clonotype was observed many times. The chain is built from TRBV7-6 and TRBJ2-7, with no clear D. The CDR3 is 11 residues long. V lost 6 bases, J lost 3 bases, and 6 bases lay in between. The germline V gene has CDR1 SGHVS and CDR2 FNYEAQ. CDR3 in amino acids: CASSSNYEQYF. The CDR3 DNA is TGTGCCAGCAGTTCGAACTACGAGCAGTACTTC.

V is TRBV27 and J is TRBJ1-5, with no clear D. The CDR3 loop spans 15 amino acids. Trimming shortened V by 4 bases and J by 0 bases, and 10 bases separated the two germline ends. Germline CDR1 and CDR2: MNHEY and SMNVEV (reference sequence). The CDR3 loop reads CASSYSTDSNQPQHF. In nucleotides, the CDR3 is TGTGCCAGCAGTTATTCGACGGATAGCAATCAGCCCCAGCATTTT.